These T cell receptor beta chains were read from a single sample in a study of cytomegalovirus exposure and HLA in healthy donors. Here immunoSEQ multiplex PCR was the method, and the copy in TCRdb shows in-frame clones only, minus some. This table holds approximately 180,000 clones, about 84% found once. Specimen: PBMCs. The receptors derive from a man aged 18 to 35 in good health and CMV-seronegative. The CDR3 runs from the conserved cysteine through the conserved F or W. A D gene is named only where the DNA matches it firmly. Only part of the rows carry a size: once, few, many, or a class if the clone is expanded.

abundance | j_gene | v_gene | d_gene | CDR3aa | CDR3nt
NA | TRBJ2-1 | TRBV18 | NA | CASSPPEDRGGNEQFF | TGTGCCAGCTCACCACCGGAAGATAGAGGAGGGAATGAGCAGTTCTTC
NA | TRBJ2-7 | TRBV27 | NA | CASRSTLRGEQYF | TGTGCCAGCAGGTCAACACTCAGGGGCGAGCAGTACTTC
NA | TRBJ2-2 | TRBV7-6 | TRBD2 | CASTPLAGGITGELFF | TGTGCCAGCACCCCTCTCGCGGGGGGAATCACCGGGGAGCTGTTTTTT
NA | TRBJ2-3 | TRBV21-1 | NA | CASSKSRGRNTQYF | TGTGCCAGCAGCAAATCCAGGGGGAGGAATACGCAGTATTTT
many | TRBJ2-3 | TRBV11-3 | TRBD1 | CASSPWGRQGNHTDTQYF | TGTGCCAGCAGCCCATGGGGAAGACAGGGTAACCACACAGATACGCAGTATTTT
NA | TRBJ1-1 | TRBV21-1 | NA | CASSKDYHVGGRIAEAFF | TGTGCCAGCAGCAAAGACTACCATGTGGGAGGCAGAATCGCTGAAGCTTTCTTT
NA | TRBJ2-2 | TRBV21-1 | NA | CASSKSGETGELFF | TGTGCCAGCAGCAAGTCGGGGGAAACCGGGGAGCTGTTTTTT
NA | TRBJ2-7 | TRBV9 | NA | CASSDGEAYEQYF | TGTGCCAGCAGCGACGGGGAAGCCTACGAGCAGTACTTC
few | TRBJ2-1 | TRBV4-3 | NA | CASSQEAQKPNNEQFF | TGCGCCAGCAGCCAAGAGGCTCAAAAACCCAACAATGAGCAGTTCTTC
NA | TRBJ1-2 | TRBV28 | TRBD1 | CASSPPGQGREHGYTF | TGTGCCAGCAGTCCCCCGGGACAGGGAAGAGAACATGGCTACACCTTC
NA | TRBJ1-2 | TRBV4-1 | NA | CASSQDSRGYGYTF | TGCGCCAGCAGCCAAGATAGCAGGGGCTATGGCTACACCTTC
few | TRBJ2-6 | TRBV5-1 | NA | CASSSAGANVLTF | TGCGCCAGCAGCTCAGCTGGGGCCAACGTCCTGACTTTC
NA | TRBJ1-4 | TRBV5-1 | NA | CASSLHYTKEKLFF | TGCGCCAGCAGCCTCCACTATACAAAGGAAAAACTGTTTTTT
few | TRBJ1-5 | TRBV19 | NA | CASSFSSPDPQHF | TGTGCCAGTAGTTTCAGTTCCCCTGATCCCCAGCATTTT
NA | TRBJ1-4 | TRBV2 | TRBD1 | CASSGGTGGRFLFF | TGTGCCAGCAGTGGGGGGACAGGGGGCCGTTTTCTGTTTTTT
NA | TRBJ2-3 | TRBV10-2 | TRBD2 | CASSEPPGLADTDTQYF | TGCGCCAGCAGTGAGCCTCCGGGACTAGCGGATACAGATACGCAGTATTTT
NA | TRBJ1-4 | TRBV15 | TRBD1 | CATSILGTGVEKLFF | TGTGCCACCAGCATCCTCGGGACAGGGGTCGAAAAACTGTTTTTT
NA | TRBJ2-3 | TRBV13 | TRBD2 | CASSSTSGRPTDTQYF | TGTGCCAGCAGCTCGACTAGCGGGAGACCCACAGATACGCAGTATTTT
NA | TRBJ1-2 | TRBV10-3 | NA | CAISDRERSGYTF | TGTGCCATCAGTGATCGGGAAAGGAGCGGCTACACCTTC
few | TRBJ1-4 | TRBV7-7 | NA | CASSLASGGNEKLFF | TGTGCTAGCAGCTTAGCGAGCGGGGGTAATGAAAAACTGTTTTTT
NA | TRBJ1-5 | TRBV19 | TRBD1 | CASSLGQGNQPQHF | TGTGCCAGTAGTTTGGGACAGGGGAATCAGCCCCAGCATTTT
NA | TRBJ2-7 | TRBV28 | TRBD1 | CASSHGTVDSYEQYF | TGTGCCAGCAGTCACGGGACAGTAGACTCCTACGAGCAGTACTTC
few | TRBJ2-5 | TRBV19 | NA | CASSYTTQETQYF | TGTGCCAGTAGTTACACTACGCAAGAGACCCAGTACTTC
NA | TRBJ1-5 | TRBV4-1 | TRBD1 | CASSQVQGDDQPQHF | TGCGCCAGCAGCCAAGTTCAGGGGGACGATCAGCCCCAGCATTTT
few | TRBJ2-2 | TRBV7-2 | NA | CASSPRQVISGELFF | TGTGCCAGCAGTCCCCGGCAGGTTATTTCCGGGGAGCTGTTTTTT
NA | TRBJ2-3 | TRBV7-2 | NA | CASSLIRESTDTQYF | TGTGCCAGCAGCTTAATCCGGGAAAGCACAGATACGCAGTATTTT
NA | TRBJ2-7 | TRBV18 | TRBD2 | CASSPPGSGASYEQYF | TGTGCCAGCTCACCACCGGGTAGCGGGGCGTCCTACGAGCAGTACTTC
NA | TRBJ2-7 | TRBV27 | NA | CASSFGVEQYF | TGTGCCAGCAGTTTCGGGGTCGAGCAGTACTTC
NA | TRBJ2-1 | TRBV30 | NA | CAWSVSTGNEQFF | TGTGCCTGGAGTGTAAGTACCGGCAATGAGCAGTTCTTC
NA | TRBJ2-2 | TRBV19 | NA | CASSPNQFGGELFF | TGTGCCAGTAGCCCTAACCAATTCGGCGGGGAGCTGTTTTTT
NA | TRBJ2-5 | TRBV7-3 | TRBD1 | CASSLGTGGYQETQYF | TGTGCCAGCAGCCTAGGGACAGGAGGGTACCAAGAGACCCAGTACTTC
once | TRBJ1-3 | TRBV6-6 | NA | CASSYWGSPGNTIYF | TGTGCCAGCAGTTACTGGGGCAGTCCTGGAAACACCATATATTTT
NA | TRBJ2-5 | TRBV11-1 | NA | CASSLPSETQYF | TGTGCCAGCAGCCTTCCGTCGGAGACCCAGTACTTC
NA | TRBJ1-5 | TRBV6-5 | NA | CASSYYRNQPQHF | TGTGCCAGCAGTTACTACAGAAATCAGCCCCAGCATTTT
NA | TRBJ1-3 | TRBV25-1 | NA | CASSESGLSGNTIYF | TGTGCCAGCAGTGAATCAGGGCTCTCTGGAAACACCATATATTTT
NA | TRBJ2-1 | TRBV19 | TRBD2 | CASNLGLAGNNEQFF | TGTGCCAGTAATTTGGGACTAGCGGGGAACAATGAGCAGTTCTTC
NA | TRBJ1-1 | TRBV5-8 | NA | CASSPPLGANTEAFF | TGTGCCAGCAGCCCGCCTTTGGGGGCTAACACTGAAGCTTTCTTT
NA | TRBJ2-3 | TRBV5-1 | NA | CASSLSGTDTQYF | TGCGCCAGCAGCTTGAGCGGCACAGATACGCAGTATTTT
NA | TRBJ2-7 | TRBV18 | NA | CASSPPNRAVGEQYF | TGTGCCAGCTCACCACCTAACAGGGCCGTGGGTGAGCAGTACTTC
NA | TRBJ2-7 | TRBV7-9 | NA | CSSSSLRGGDSLYEQYF | TGTTCCAGCAGCTCCCTTAGGGGGGGGGATTCTCTCTACGAGCAGTACTTC
NA | TRBJ1-1 | TRBV2 | NA | CASSETENTEAFF | TGTGCCAGCAGCGAAACAGAGAACACTGAAGCTTTCTTT
NA | TRBJ2-1 | TRBV19 | TRBD1 | CASSRRNRGNEQFF | TGTGCCAGTAGTCGGCGGAACAGGGGAAATGAGCAGTTCTTC
NA | TRBJ2-5 | TRBV15 | TRBD2 | CATSRMGGVAGGQETQYF | TGTGCCACCAGCAGAATGGGGGGGGTAGCGGGGGGGCAGGAGACCCAGTACTTC
few | TRBJ2-7 | TRBV6-1 | TRBD1 | CASSEDVTGTYEQYF | TGTGCCAGCAGTGAAGACGTGACAGGGACCTACGAGCAGTACTTC
few | TRBJ1-2 | TRBV4-1 | NA | CASGDGYTF | TGCGCCAGCGGAGATGGCTACACCTTC
NA | TRBJ2-7 | TRBV6-1 | TRBD1 | CASSRTGKKYEQYF | TGTGCCAGCAGCAGGACAGGGAAAAAATACGAGCAGTACTTC
NA | TRBJ2-3 | TRBV6-1 | NA | CASSGLDSIDTDTQYF | TGTGCCAGCAGTGGATTAGACAGCATAGACACAGATACGCAGTATTTT
NA | TRBJ2-1 | TRBV7-3 | TRBD2 | CASSPTSGIYNEQFF | TGTGCCAGCAGCCCGACTAGCGGGATTTACAATGAGCAGTTCTTC
NA | TRBJ2-7 | TRBV6-1 | TRBD1 | CASSWTGRGYEQYF | TGTGCCAGCAGTTGGACAGGGCGAGGATACGAGCAGTACTTC
NA | TRBJ2-5 | TRBV29-1 | NA | CSVAQGGQETQYF | TGCAGCGTTGCACAGGGGGGGCAAGAGACCCAGTACTTC
NA | TRBJ2-3 | TRBV4-2 | NA | CASSQVSMGGGADTQYF | TGTGCCAGCAGCCAAGTCTCGATGGGAGGTGGGGCAGATACGCAGTATTTT
NA | TRBJ2-3 | TRBV19 | TRBD1 | CASTLQGAGTDTQYF | TGTGCCAGTACACTACAGGGGGCGGGCACAGATACGCAGTATTTT
NA | TRBJ1-4 | TRBV28 | NA | CASSSRRTATNEKLFF | TGTGCCAGCAGTTCCCGGCGGACAGCAACTAATGAAAAACTGTTTTTT